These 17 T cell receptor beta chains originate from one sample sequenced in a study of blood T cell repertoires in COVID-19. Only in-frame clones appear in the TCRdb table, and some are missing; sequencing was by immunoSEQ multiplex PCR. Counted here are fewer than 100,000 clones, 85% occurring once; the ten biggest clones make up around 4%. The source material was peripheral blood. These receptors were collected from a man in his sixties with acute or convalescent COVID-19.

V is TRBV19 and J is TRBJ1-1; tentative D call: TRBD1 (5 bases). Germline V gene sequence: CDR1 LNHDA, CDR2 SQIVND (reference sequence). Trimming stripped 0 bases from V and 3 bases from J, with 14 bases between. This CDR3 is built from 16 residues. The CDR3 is CASSIDHSGGDTEAFF. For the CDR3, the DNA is TGTGCCAGTAGTATAGATCACTCAGGAGGGGACACTGAAGCTTTCTTT.

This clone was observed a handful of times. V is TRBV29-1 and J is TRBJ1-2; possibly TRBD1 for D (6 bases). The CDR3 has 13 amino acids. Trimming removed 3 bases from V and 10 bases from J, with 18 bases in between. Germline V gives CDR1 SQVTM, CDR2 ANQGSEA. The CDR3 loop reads CSVEEPGQGVYTF. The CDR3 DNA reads TGCAGCGTTGAGGAACCGGGACAAGGGGTCTACACCTTC.

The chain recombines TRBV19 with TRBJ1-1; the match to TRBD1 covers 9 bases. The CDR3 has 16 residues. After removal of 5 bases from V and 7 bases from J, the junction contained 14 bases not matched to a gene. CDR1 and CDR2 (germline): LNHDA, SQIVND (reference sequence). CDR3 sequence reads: CASSARDRAFINEAFF. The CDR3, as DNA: TGTGCCAGTAGTGCCCGGGACAGGGCGTTTATTAATGAAGCTTTCTTT.

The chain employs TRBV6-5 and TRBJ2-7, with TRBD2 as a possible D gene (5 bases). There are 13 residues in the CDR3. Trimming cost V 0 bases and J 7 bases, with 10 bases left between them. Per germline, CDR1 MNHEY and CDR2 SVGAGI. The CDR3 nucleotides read TGTGCCAGCAGTTACTCGGACCGGGGAGAGCAGTACTTC. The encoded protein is CASSYSDRGEQYF.

CDR3 sequence: CASSPRSTSTDTQYF. CDR3 DNA: TGTGCCAGCTCACCACGTAGTACTAGCACAGATACGCAGTATTTT. The rearrangement links TRBV18 to TRBJ2-3, with D unresolved. CDR1 KGHSH and CDR2 LQKENI come from the germline V gene. The CDR3 contains 15 residues. Trimming took off 1 base at V and 0 bases at J, with 8 bases between the two ends.

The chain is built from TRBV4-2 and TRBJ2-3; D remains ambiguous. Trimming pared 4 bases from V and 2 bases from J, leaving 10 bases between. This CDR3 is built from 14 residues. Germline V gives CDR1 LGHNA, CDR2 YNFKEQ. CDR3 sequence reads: CASSPARITDTQYF. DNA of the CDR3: TGTGCCAGCAGCCCTGCGAGAATCACAGATACGCAGTATTTT.

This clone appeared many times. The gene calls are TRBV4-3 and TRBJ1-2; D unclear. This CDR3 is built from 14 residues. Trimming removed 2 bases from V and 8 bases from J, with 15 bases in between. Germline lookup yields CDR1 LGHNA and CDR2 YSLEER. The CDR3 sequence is CASSQFGGMGGYTF. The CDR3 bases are TGCGCCAGCAGCCAATTTGGAGGGATGGGCGGCTACACCTTC.

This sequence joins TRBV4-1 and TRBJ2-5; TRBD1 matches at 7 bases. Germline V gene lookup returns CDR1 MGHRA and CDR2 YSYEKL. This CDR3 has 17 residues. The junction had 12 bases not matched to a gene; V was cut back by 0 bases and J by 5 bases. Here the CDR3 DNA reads TGCGCCAGCAGCCAAGATAAGGGGACAGCACCGGGGGAGACCCAGTACTTC. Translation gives CASSQDKGTAPGETQYF.

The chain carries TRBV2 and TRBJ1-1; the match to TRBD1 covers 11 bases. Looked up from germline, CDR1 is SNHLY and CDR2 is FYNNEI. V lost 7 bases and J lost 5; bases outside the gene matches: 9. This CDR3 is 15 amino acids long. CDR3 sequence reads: CASTGQGARGTEAFF. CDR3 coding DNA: TGTGCCAGCACAGGACAGGGGGCGAGGGGAACTGAAGCTTTCTTT. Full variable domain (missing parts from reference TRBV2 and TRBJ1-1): EPEVTQTPSHQVTQMGQEVILRCVPISNHLYFYWYRQILGQKVEFLVSFYNNEISEKSEIFDDQFSVERPDGSNFTLKIRSTKLEDSAMYFCASTGQGARGTEAFFGQGTRLTVV.

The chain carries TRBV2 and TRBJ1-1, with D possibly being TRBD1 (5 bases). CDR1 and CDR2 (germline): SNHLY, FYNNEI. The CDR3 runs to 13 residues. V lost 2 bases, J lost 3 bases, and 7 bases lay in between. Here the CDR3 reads CASSETRDTEAFF. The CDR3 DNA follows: TGTGCCAGCAGTGAAACCAGGGACACTGAAGCTTTCTTT.

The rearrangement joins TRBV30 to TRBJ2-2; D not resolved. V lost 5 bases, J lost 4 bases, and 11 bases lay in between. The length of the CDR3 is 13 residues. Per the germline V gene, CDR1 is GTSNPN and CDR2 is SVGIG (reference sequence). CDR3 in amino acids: CAWGRRSTGELFF. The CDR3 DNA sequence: TGTGCCTGGGGTCGTCGTTCCACCGGGGAGCTGTTTTTT.

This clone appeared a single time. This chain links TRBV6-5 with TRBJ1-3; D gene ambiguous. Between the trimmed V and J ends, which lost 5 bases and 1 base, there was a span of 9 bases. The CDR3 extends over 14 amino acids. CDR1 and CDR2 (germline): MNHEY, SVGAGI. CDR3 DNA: TGTGCCAGCAGTACCCCCCGGTCTGGAAACACCATATATTTT. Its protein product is CASSTPRSGNTIYF.

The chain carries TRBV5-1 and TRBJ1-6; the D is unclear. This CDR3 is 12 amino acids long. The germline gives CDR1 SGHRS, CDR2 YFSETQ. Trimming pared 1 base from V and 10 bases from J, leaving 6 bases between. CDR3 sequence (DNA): TGCGCCAGCAGCTTGTCGGGGTCACCCCTCCACTTT. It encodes CASSLSGSPLHF.

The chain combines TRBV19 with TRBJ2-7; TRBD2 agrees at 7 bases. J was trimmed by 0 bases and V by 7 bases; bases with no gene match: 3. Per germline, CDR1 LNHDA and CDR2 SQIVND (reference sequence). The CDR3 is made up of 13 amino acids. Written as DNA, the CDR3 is TGTGCCAGTAAAGCGGGGAACTCCTACGAGCAGTACTTC. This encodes CASKAGNSYEQYF.

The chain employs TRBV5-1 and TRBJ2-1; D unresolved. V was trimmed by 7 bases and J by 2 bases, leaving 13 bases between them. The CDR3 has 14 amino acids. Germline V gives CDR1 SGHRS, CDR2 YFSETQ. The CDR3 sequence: CASGGEATYNEQFF. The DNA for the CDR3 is TGCGCCAGCGGTGGAGAGGCGACCTACAATGAGCAGTTCTTC.

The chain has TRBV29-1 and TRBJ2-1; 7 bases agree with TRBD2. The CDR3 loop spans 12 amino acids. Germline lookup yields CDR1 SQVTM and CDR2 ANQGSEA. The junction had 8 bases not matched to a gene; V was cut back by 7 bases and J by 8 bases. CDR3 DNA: TGCAGCGGTGGGGTAACTAGCGATGAGCAGTTCTTC. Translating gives CSGGVTSDEQFF.

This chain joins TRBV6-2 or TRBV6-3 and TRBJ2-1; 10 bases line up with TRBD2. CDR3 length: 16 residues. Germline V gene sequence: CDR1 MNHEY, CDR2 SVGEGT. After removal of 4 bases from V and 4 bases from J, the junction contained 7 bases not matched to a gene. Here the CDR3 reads CASSFGASGGYNEQFF. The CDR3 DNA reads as TGTGCCAGCAGTTTCGGGGCTAGCGGGGGTTACAATGAGCAGTTCTTC.